Sequencing of this TCR beta chain was carried out in a study of blood T cells in healthy people across ages. Regarding the study as a whole: Estimates drawn from one million T cells were deemed to understate diversity. Per million T cells, TCR beta diversity dropped about linearly as age rose. Changes seen in expanded clonotypes were possibly confounded by donor CMV status left unknown.

V dropped 6 bases and J dropped 1; count of bases not matched to a gene: 10. Germline CDR1 reads SEHNR; CDR2 reads FQNEAQ (reference sequence). The length of the CDR3 is 16 residues. In regard to this clonotype: Antigen unknown.

A second roughly 6 to 12 cycle PCR used barcoded and J-beta primers. TCRdb re-called the 5' RACE reads through MiXCR, storing one row per CDR3 protein. The table lists about 1.8 million distinct CDR3 sequences, 49% of them singletons. This receptor was obtained from a woman between 35 and 50 years old in good health. The sample taken for sequencing was blood. The chain uses TRBV7-9 and TRBJ2-7, with 9 positions matching TRBD1. The CDR3 DNA reads as TGTGCCAGCAGTCCGTGGACAGGGGAGGGATCCTACGAGCAGTACTTC. Translating it yields CASSPWTGEGSYEQYF.